This T cell receptor (beta chain) comes out of a study of T cells in Graves' hyperthyroidism and ophthalmopathy. Regarding the study as a whole: Expanded thyroid clonotypes (above 0.001) were mostly also found in blood. Prediction of ophthalmopathy progression came a median 6.5 months pre-onset.

This clonotype was recorded many times. The antigen is not known. The investigators amplified TCR beta CDR3 regions from RNA transcripts. TCR CDR3 regions were first amplified by RT-PCR with HTBI primers. One entry per CDR3 protein results from TCRdb running MiXCR on the multiplex PCR reads. The table records 500,000 to 600,000 distinct CDR3 sequences, 46% of them present only once. V was trimmed by 5 bases and J by 6 bases, leaving 17 bases between them. Per germline, CDR1 DFQATT and CDR2 SNEGSKA (reference sequence). The CDR3 covers 14 residues. The sequence was obtained from an adult woman with Graves' disease, either hyperthyroidism or ophthalmopathy (not recorded which). Sequencing was performed on peripheral blood or thyroid tissue (not recorded which). V is TRBV20-1 and J is TRBJ1-5; D unclear. This CDR3 is CSAYSGDAGQPQHF. Here the CDR3 DNA reads TGCAGTGCTTATTCAGGAGATGCGGGTCAGCCCCAGCATTTT.